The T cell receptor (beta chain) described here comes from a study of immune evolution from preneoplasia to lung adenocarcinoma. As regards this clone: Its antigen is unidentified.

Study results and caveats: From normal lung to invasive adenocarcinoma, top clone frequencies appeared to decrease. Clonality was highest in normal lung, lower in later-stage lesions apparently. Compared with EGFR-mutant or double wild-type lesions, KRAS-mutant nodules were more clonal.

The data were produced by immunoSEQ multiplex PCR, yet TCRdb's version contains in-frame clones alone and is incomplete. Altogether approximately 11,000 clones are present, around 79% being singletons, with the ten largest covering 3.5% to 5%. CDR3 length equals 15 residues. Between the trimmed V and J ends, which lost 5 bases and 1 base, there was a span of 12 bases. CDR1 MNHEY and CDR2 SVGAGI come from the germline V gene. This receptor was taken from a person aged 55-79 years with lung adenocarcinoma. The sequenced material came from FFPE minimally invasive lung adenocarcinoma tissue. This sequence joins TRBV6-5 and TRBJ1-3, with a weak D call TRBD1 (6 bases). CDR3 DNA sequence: TGTGCCAGCAGTACAGGGACACCTTCTGGAAACACCATATATTTT. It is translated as CASSTGTPSGNTIYF.